This T cell receptor beta chain was found in a study of blood T cell repertoires in COVID-19. The overall study: COVID-19 samples, acute and convalescent, were from the United States, Italy and Spain. T cells, B-cell-depleted T cells, or PBMCs supplied cDNA or gDNA.

Trimming removed 4 bases from V and 0 bases from J; junction bases left unmatched: 16. This CDR3 comprises 21 residues. Under the authors' procedure: The assay estimated nucleated cells by amplifying reference gene primers. Libraries were prepared by immunoSEQ multiplex PCR; TCRdb keeps only in-frame clonotypes and omits some of them. The DNA was the basis for D and trimming; V, J and clone size are from that table. The repertoire holds a few hundred thousand clones, with approximately 80% as singletons. The J gene is TRBJ2-4, the V gene TRBV23-1; 12 bases map to TRBD2. TRBV23-1 is an ORF, with its function uncertain. The sample taken for sequencing was peripheral blood. This clonotype originated in a human donor in a cohort sampled during active COVID-19. CDR3 region: CASSPARYLAGGGGAKNIQYF. The CDR3 nucleotides are TGCGCCAGCAGTCCCGCCCGGTATCTAGCGGGAGGGGGGGGAGCCAAAAACATTCAGTACTTC.